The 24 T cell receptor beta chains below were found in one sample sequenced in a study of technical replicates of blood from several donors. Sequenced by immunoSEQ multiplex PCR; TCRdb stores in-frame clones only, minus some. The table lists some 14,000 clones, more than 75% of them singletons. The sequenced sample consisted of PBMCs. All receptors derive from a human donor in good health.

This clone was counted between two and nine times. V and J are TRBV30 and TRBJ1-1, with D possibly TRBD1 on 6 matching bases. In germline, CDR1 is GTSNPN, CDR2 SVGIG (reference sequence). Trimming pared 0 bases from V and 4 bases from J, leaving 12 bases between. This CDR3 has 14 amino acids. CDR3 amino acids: CAWSVGQWLTEAFF. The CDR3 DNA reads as TGTGCCTGGAGTGTTGGACAGTGGCTCACTGAAGCTTTCTTT. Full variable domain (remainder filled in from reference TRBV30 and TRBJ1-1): SQTIHQWPATLVQPVGSPLSLECTVEGTSNPNLYWYRQAAGRGLQLLFYSVGIGQISSEVPQNLSASRPQDRQFILSSKKLLLSDSGFYLCAWSVGQWLTEAFFGQGTRLTVV.

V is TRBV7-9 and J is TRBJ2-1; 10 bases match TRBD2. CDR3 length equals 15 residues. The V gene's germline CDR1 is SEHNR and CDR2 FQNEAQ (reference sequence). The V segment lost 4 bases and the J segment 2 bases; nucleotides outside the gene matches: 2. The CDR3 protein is CASSSSGRAYNEQFF. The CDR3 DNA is TGTGCCAGCAGCTCGAGCGGGAGGGCCTACAATGAGCAGTTCTTC. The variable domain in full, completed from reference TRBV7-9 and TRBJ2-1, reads DTGVSQNPRHKITKRGQNVTFRCDPISEHNRLYWYRQTLGQGPEFLTYFQNEAQLEKSRLLSDRFSAERPKGSFSTLEIQRTEQGDSAMYLCASSSSGRAYNEQFFGPGTRLTVL.

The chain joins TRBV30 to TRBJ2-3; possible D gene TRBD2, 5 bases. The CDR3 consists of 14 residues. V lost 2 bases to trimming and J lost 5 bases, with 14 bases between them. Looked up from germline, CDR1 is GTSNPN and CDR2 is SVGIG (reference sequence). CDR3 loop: CAWSPGWVEDTQYF. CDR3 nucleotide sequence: TGTGCCTGGAGTCCGGGATGGGTCGAAGATACGCAGTATTTT.

The CDR3 nucleotides read TGTGCCAGCAGCTTAGCTTACGGGTCGTCCTACGAGCAGTACTTC. This translates into CASSLAYGSSYEQYF. The chain employs TRBV7-7 and TRBJ2-7; unclear D gene. Trimming took off 0 bases at V and 1 base at J, with 10 bases between the two ends. This CDR3 has 15 amino acids. CDR1 and CDR2 (germline): SSHAT, FNYEAQ (reference sequence).

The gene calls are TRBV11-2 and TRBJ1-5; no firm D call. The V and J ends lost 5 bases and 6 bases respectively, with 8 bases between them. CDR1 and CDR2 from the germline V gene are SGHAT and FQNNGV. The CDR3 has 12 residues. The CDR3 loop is CASSNEAQPQHF. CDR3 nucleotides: TGTGCCAGCAGCAACGAGGCTCAGCCCCAGCATTTT. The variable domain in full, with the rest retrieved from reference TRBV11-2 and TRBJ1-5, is EAGVAQSPRYKIIEKRQSVAFWCNPISGHATLYWYQQILGQGPKLLIQFQNNGVVDDSQLPKDRFSAERLKGVDSTLKIQPAKLEDSAVYLCASSNEAQPQHFGDGTRLSIL.

CDR3 loop: CASSERLTGGKGTDTQYF. The CDR3 DNA reads TGCGCCAGCAGTGAGAGGTTGACAGGGGGTAAGGGGACAGATACGCAGTATTTT. The gene calls are TRBV10-1 and TRBJ2-3, with TRBD1 matching 9 bases. Germline V gene sequence: CDR1 WNHNN, CDR2 SYGVQD (reference sequence). This CDR3 has 18 amino acids. Trimming cost V 2 bases and J 3 bases; bases outside gene matches: 12.

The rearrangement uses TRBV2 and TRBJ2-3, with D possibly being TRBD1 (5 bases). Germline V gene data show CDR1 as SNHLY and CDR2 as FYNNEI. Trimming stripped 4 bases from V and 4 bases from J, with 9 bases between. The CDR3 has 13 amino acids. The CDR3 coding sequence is TGTGCCAGCAGTGTGGGGCGGCCAGATACGCAGTATTTT. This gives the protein CASSVGRPDTQYF.

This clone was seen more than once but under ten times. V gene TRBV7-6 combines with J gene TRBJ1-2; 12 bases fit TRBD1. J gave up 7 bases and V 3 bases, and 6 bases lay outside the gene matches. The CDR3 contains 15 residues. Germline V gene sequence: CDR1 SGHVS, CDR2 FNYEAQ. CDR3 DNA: TGTGCCAGCAGCTTGGGACAGGGGGCGGGCTTTGGCTACACCTTC. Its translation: CASSLGQGAGFGYTF.

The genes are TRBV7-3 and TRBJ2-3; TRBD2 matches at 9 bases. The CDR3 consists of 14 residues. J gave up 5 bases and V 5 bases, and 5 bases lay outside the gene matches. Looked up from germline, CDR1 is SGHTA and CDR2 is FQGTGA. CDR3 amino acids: CASSPSGIQDTQYF. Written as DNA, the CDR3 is TGTGCCAGCAGCCCTAGCGGGATTCAAGATACGCAGTATTTT.

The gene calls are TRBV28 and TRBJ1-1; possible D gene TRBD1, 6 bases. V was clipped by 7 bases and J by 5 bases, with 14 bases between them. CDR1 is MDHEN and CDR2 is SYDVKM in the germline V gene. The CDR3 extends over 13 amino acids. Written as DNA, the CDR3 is TGTGCCAGCACGGGGGGGCTGAGGACTGAAGCTTTCTTT. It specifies CASTGGLRTEAFF.

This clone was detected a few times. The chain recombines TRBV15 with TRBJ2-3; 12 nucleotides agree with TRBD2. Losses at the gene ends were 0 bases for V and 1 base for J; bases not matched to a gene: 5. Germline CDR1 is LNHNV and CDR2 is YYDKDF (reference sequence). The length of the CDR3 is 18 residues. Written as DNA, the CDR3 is TGTGCCACCAGCAGAGAGCTAGCGGGAGGGCCTGGCACAGATACGCAGTATTTT. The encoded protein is CATSRELAGGPGTDTQYF.

The DNA of the CDR3 is TGTGCCAGCAGTAAAACAGAGAGCTCCTACGAGCAGTACTTC. It yields the protein CASSKTESSYEQYF. This chain connects TRBV6-7 to TRBJ2-7, with no clear D. TRBV6-7 belongs to the ORF category, with a function that is uncertain. CDR3 length equals 14 residues. V was shortened by 5 bases and J by 0 bases, with 11 bases between the two germline ends.

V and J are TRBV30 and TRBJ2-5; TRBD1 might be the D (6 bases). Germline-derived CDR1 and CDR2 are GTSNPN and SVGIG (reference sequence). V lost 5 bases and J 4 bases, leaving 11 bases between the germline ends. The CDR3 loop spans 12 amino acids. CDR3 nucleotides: TGTGCCTGGGAGACAGGAGGAGAGACCCAGTACTTC. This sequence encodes CAWETGGETQYF.

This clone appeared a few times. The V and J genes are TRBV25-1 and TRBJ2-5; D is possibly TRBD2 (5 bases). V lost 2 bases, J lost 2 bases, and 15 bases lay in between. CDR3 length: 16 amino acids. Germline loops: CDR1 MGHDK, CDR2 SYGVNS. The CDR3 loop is CASSEGLSGLQETQYF. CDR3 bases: TGTGCCAGCAGTGAAGGACTCTCGGGATTGCAAGAGACCCAGTACTTC.

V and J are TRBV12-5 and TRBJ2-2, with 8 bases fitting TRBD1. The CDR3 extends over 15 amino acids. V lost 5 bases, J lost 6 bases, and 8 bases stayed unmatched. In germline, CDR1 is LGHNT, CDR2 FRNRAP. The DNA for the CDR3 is TGTGCTAGTGGTCCACGACAGGGGTCCGCCGGGGAGCTGTTTTTT. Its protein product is CASGPRQGSAGELFF.

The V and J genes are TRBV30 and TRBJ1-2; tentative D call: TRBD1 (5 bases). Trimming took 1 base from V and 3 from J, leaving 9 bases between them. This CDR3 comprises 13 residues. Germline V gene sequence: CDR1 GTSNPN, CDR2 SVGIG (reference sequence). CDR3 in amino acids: CAWSETAYYGYTF. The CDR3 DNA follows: TGTGCCTGGAGTGAGACAGCCTACTATGGCTACACCTTC.

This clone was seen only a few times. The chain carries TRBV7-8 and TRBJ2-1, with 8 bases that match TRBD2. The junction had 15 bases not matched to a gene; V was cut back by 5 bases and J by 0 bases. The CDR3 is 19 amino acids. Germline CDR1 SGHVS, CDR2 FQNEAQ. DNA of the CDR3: TGTGCCAGCAGCGGGCCGGGACTAGTGGGCGTAGGCTCCTACAATGAGCAGTTCTTC. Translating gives CASSGPGLVGVGSYNEQFF.

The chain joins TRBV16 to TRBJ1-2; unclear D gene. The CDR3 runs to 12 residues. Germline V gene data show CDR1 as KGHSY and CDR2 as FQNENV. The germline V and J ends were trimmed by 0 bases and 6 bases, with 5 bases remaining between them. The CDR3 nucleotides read TGTGCCAGCAGCCAATCGGCCCATGGCTACACCTTC. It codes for CASSQSAHGYTF. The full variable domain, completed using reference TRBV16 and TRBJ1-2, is GEEVAQTPKHLVRGEGQKAKLYCAPIKGHSYVFWYQQVLKNEFKFLISFQNENVFDETGMPKERFSAKCLPNSPCSLEIQATKLEDSAVYFCASSQSAHGYTFGSGTRLTVV.

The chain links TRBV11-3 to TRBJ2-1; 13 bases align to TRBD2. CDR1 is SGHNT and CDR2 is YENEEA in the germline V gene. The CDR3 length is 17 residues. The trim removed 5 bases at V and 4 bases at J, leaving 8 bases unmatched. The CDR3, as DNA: TGTGCCAGCAGCCCCAGGACTAGCGGGAGCCTGTACAATGAGCAGTTCTTC. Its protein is CASSPRTSGSLYNEQFF. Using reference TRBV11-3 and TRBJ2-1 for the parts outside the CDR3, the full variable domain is EAGVVQSPRYKIIEKKQPVAFWCNPISGHNTLYWYLQNLGQGPELLIRYENEEAVDDSQLPKDRFSAERLKGVDSTLKIQPAELGDSAVYLCASSPRTSGSLYNEQFFGPGTRLTVL.

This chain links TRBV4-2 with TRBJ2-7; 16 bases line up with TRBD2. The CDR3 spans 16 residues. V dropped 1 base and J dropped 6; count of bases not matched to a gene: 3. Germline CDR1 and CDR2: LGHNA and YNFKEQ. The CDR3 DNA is TGTGCCAGCAGCCAAGCCGGGACTAGCGGGAGGGGCGAGCAGTACTTC. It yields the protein CASSQAGTSGRGEQYF.

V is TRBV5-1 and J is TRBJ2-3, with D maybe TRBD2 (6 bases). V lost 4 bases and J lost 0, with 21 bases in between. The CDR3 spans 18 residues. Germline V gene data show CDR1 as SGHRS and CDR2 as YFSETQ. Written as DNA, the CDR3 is TGCGCCAGCAGCGTTTGGGGGGTACTAGTGGGTAGCACAGATACGCAGTATTTT. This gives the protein CASSVWGVLVGSTDTQYF.

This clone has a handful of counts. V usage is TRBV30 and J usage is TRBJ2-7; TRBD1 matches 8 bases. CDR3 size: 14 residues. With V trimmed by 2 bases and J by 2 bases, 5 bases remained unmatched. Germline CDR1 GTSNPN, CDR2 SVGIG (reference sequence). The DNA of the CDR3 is TGTGCCTGGAGTCTTGGGACAGGACCCTACGAGCAGTACTTC. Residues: CAWSLGTGPYEQYF.

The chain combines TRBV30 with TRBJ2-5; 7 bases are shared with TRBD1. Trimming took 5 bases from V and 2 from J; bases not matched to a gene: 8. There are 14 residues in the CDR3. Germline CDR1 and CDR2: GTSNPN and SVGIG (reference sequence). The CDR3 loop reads CAWRTGQEQETQYF. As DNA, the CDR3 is TGTGCCTGGCGCACCGGACAGGAGCAAGAGACCCAGTACTTC.

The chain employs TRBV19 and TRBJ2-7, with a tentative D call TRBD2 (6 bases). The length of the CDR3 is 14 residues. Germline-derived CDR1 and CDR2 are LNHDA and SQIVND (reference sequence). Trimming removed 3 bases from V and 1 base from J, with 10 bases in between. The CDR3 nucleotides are TGTGCCAGTAGTATGTCGGGGGAATCCTACGAGCAGTACTTC. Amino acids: CASSMSGESYEQYF.